The T cell receptor beta chain under discussion was sequenced for a study of CD8 T cells in Susac syndrome. Random hexamers were used to reverse transcribe an amount of roughly 0.5 to 1 ug RNA. TCRdb reprocessed the immunoSEQ multiplex PCR reads via MiXCR and lists one record per CDR3 protein. Here the sample spans 200,000 or so distinct CDR3 sequences, around 95% being singletons. CDR1 and CDR2 (germline): SQVTM, ANQGSEA. CDR3 length: 18 amino acids. V gave up 4 bases and J gave up 3 bases; unmatched junction bases: 16. The chain has TRBV29-1 and TRBJ2-3, with 10 bases aligning to TRBD2. Source material: CD4+ T cells from PBMCs. This receptor was identified in a human donor with multiple sclerosis. The CDR3 spells CSVGPRGQPGLATDTQYF. DNA of the CDR3: TGCAGCGTTGGTCCCAGGGGACAGCCGGGACTAGCGACAGATACGCAGTATTTT.